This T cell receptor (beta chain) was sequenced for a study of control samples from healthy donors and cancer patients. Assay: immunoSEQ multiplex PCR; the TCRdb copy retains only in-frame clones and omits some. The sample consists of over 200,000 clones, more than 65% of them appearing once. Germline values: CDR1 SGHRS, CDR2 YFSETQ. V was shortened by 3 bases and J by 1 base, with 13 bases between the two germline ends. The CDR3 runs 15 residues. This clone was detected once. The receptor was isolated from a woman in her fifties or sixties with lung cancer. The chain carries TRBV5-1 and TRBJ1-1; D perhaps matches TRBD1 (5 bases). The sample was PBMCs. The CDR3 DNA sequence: TGCGCCAGCAGCTGGAACTCAGGGAGGAACACTGAAGCTTTCTTT. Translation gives CASSWNSGRNTEAFF.